Here is one T cell receptor (beta chain) with its context. The assay was immunoSEQ multiplex PCR, and TCRdb's table has in-frame clones only and misses some. The table includes some 89,000 clones, 85% to 95% detected once. This record comes from a study of T cell changes during pregnancy in multiple sclerosis. Germline loops: CDR1 MNHEY, CDR2 SVGAGI. With V trimmed by 8 bases and J by 1 base, 7 bases remained unmatched. The CDR3 runs 14 residues. This receptor was identified in a female donor with multiple sclerosis, enrolled in a pregnancy study. This material consisted of peripheral blood, taken in the third trimester of pregnancy. The gene calls are TRBV6-5 and TRBJ2-7; 8 nucleotides align to TRBD2. The CDR3 spells CASRLRGGSYEQYF. The CDR3 DNA reads as TGTGCCAGCCGATTACGGGGGGGGTCCTACGAGCAGTACTTC.